This T cell receptor (beta chain) was identified in a study of PD-1 blockade in classical Hodgkin lymphoma (dated by TCRdb to the early 2020s). Study-wide context: To define a peripheral blood immune signature of response to PD-1 blockade in classical Hodgkin lymphoma, the study combined TCR beta sequencing with CyTOF.

The CDR3 holds 11 amino acids from the cysteine to the phenylalanine. Only the CDR3 region is kept as DNA, spanning 33 bases read in frame from base 1. Via the germline V gene (reference sequence), CDR1 is GTSNPN and CDR2 SVGIG. V gives up 1 base and J gives up 8 bases, and the segment between their germline ends measures 5 bases. The time point label, read with the paper, signifies: newly diagnosed, previously untreated cHL patient sample. A Miltenyi CD4+ T cell isolation kit was used for magnetic negative selection to purify CD4+ T cells from thawed PBMCs. As a comparison group for the relapsed/refractory trial patients, PBMCs from patients with newly diagnosed, previously untreated classical Hodgkin lymphoma were sequenced. Peripheral blood was collected in 8 mL Vacutainer Cell Preparation Tubes, from which PBMCs were isolated by centrifugation and then cryopreserved. Purified CD4+ and CD8+ fractions were prepared only for cases with an additional available PBMC sample. Magnetically labelled cells were removed on LS columns in a quadroMACS separator, and the flow-through was collected as the purified fraction.

The Qiagen DNeasy kit was used to extract genomic DNA both from unsorted PBMCs and from the negatively selected CD4+ and CD8+ fractions. Using primers that anneal to V and J segments, immunoSEQ multiplex PCR amplified the TCR beta CDR3 regions. A synthetic immune receptor repertoire was used to minimize amplification bias, and remaining bias was computationally removed after sequencing. For the original study's pipeline: Custom Python scripts were used to quantify repertoire diversity as the Shannon entropy index. Unsorted, CD4+ and CD8+ repertoires were examined separately, except in combined analyses, for which CD4+ and CD8+ sequences were merged in silico. TCRdb holds this immuneACCESS table with in-frame rearrangements only. Some clones are missing; in checked studies, unresolved V genes explain under half, and the rest has no known cause. Clone size and the V and J calls come from that table; the DNA yielded D and trimming. A total of under 40,000 clones appear in this sample, about nine tenths of them only once. The biggest ten clones account for 0.95% to 1.5% of the sample.

Results and caveats for the whole study, not just this receptor: Baseline TCR diversity was reported to be lower in newly diagnosed patients than in healthy donors and to be lower still in relapsed/refractory patients. The study was limited to a single clinical trial cohort, and causes of repertoire differences, possibly disease activity or prior therapy, remained undefined.

Comments on this clone: No cognate antigen has been identified for it. Nothing much larger sits one base from this clone, and base qualities are not available.

This receptor was identified in a human donor with classical Hodgkin lymphoma. The receptor chain draws on TRBV30 and TRBJ2-2; matching of 5 bases hints at TRBD1 as the D gene. Material for sequencing was CD4+ T cells from blood. This receptor has the CDR3 CAWSAGGELFF. The DNA sequence is TGTGCCTGGAGTGCAGGGGGGGAGCTGTTTTTT.